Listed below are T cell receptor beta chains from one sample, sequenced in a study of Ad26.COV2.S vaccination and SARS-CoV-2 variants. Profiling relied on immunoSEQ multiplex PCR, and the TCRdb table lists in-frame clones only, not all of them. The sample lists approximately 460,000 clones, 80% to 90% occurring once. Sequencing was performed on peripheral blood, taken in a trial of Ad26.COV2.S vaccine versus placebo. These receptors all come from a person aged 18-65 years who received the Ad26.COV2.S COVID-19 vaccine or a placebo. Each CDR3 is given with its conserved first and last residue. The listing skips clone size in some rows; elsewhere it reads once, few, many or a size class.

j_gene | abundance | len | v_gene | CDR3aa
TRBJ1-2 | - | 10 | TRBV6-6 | CASSQTGLTF
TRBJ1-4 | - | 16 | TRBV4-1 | CASSQDSTGNRVELFF
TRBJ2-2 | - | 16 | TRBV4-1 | CASSSPTSGRAGELFF
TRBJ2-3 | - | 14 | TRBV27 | CASSSGQSTDTQYF
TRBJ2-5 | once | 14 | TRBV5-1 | CASSLTSGRGTQYF
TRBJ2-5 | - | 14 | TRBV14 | CASSGLAGQETQYF
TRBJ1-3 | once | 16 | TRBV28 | CASSLWVGDSGNTIYF
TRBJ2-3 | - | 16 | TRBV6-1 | CASSEAIAGGLDTQYF
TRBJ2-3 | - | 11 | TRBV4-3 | CASSQEDTQYF
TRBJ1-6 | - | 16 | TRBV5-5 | CASSLSPLLGDSPLHF
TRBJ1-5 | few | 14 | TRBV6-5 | CASSSSGGTQPQHF
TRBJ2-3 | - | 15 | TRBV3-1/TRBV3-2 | CASTASPRGTDTQYF
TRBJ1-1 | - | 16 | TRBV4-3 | CASSQDTRTREIKAFF
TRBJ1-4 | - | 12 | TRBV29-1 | CSVQGRGEKLFF
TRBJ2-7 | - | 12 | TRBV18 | CASSSGGYEQYF
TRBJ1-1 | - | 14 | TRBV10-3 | CAISDYGSGTEAFF
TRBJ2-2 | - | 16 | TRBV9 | CASSVGNRGLSGELFF
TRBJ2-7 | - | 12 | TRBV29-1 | CSVEGTFYEQYF
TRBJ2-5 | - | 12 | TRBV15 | CATSRGTGRDYF
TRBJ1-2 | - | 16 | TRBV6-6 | CASSYSTRAGNYGYTF
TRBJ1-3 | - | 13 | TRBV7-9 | CASRGGSGNTIYF
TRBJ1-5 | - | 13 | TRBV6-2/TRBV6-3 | CASSSGPRGPQHF
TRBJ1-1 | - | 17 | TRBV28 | CASSSHDSTTRLTEAFF
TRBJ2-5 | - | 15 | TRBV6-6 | CASSKPGQESGTQYF
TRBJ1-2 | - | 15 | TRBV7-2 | CASSSRDSYVYGYTF
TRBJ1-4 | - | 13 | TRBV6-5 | CASMRLGNEKLFF
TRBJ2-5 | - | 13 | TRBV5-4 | CASSLGTKETQYF
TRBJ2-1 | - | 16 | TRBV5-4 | CASSQEGGQGRNEQFF
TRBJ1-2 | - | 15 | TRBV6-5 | CASSSPGGGGSGYTF
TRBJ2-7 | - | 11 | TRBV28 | CASSSPYEQYF
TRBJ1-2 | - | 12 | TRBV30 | CAWSVGGGGYTF
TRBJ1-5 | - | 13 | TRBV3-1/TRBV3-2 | CASSQGGDQPQHF
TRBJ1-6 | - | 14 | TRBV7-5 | CARGNRQINSPLHF
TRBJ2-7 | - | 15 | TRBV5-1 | CASSLAGGETYEQYF
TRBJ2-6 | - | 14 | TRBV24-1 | CATSGHSGANVLTF
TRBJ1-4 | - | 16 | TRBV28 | CASSLGDRGRHEKLFF
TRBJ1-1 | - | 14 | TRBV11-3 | CASSLRQGHTEAFF
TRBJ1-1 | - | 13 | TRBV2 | CASRGGANTEAFF
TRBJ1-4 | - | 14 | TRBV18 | CASSPPTGEEKLFF
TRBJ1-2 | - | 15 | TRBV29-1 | CSVDGTAQETYGYTF
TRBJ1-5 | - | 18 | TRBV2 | CASSRGHGTKASNQPQHF
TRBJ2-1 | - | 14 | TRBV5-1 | CASGTGGHYNEQFF
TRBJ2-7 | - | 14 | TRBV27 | CASNSGLADDEQYF
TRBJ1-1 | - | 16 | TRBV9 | CASSVGGGIDFTEAFF
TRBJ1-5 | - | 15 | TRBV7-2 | CASSFLKGDNQPQHF
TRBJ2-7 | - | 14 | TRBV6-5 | CASLMDREPYEQYF
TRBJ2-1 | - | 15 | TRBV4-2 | CASSPLAGGYNEQFF
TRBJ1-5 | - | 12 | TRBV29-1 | CSVGVSNQPQHF
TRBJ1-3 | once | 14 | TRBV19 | CASSISTTGNTIYF
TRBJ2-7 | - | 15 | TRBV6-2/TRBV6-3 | CASSYWGQVQYEQYF
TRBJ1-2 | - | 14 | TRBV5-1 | CASSLAPGDYGYTF
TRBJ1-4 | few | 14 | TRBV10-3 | CATKTQGSSEKLFF
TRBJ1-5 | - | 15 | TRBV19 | CASSWGGQGNQPQHF
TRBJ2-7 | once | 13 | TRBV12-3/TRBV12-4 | CASSSGLSYEQYF
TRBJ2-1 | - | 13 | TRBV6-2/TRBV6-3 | CASSYSPNNEQFF
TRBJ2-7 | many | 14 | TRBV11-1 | CASSLGVVFDEQYF
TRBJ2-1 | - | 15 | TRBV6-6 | CASSPRGTDPREQFF
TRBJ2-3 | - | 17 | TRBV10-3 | CAISVGAYIVGTDTQYF
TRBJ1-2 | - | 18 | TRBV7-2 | CASSLFFDDRGWYYGYTF
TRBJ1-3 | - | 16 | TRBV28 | CASRLAVAGPGNTIYF